This T cell receptor beta chain was documented in a study of PD-1 blockade in mismatch repair-deficient tumors. Study at large: Patients had over 10 mismatch repair-deficient cancer types, all previously treated and progressing.

Libraries were prepared by immunoSEQ multiplex PCR; TCRdb keeps only in-frame clonotypes and omits some of them. This table has some 97,000 clones, roughly four fifths appearing once. Findings of the study overall: Rapid post-treatment expansion, then contraction, generally preceding radiologic response, marked tumor-resident clones.

The ends were cut back, 3 bases at V and 7 bases at J, with 10 bases in the middle. Germline V gene lookup returns CDR1 LNHDA and CDR2 SQIVND (reference sequence). The CDR3 has 13 amino acids. About this clone: What it binds is unknown.

The chain has TRBV19 and TRBJ1-5; tentatively, D is TRBD1 (5 bases). The receptor's source is an adult with mismatch repair-deficient cancer. The sequencing here drew on peripheral blood, taken approximately 36 weeks after starting pembrolizumab. The CDR3 loop reads CASSMGVEQPQHF. CDR3 sequence (DNA): TGTGCCAGTAGTATGGGGGTAGAGCAGCCCCAGCATTTT. The complete variable domain, with remaining parts taken from reference TRBV19 and TRBJ1-5, reads DGGITQSPKYLFRKEGQNVTLSCEQNLNHDAMYWYRQDPGQGLRLIYYSQIVNDFQKGDIAEGYSVSREKKESFPLTVTSAQKNPTAFYLCASSMGVEQPQHFGDGTRLSIL.